This TCR beta chain is drawn from a study of OX40 agonist ivuxolimab in advanced cancers. Study details: The diagnoses of dose-escalation patients were hepatocellular carcinoma, melanoma, renal cell or head and neck cancer.

Cycle 7 day 1, cycle 4 day 1, and baseline were the timepoints at which blood was sampled. Study-wide results and caveats: More expanded clones were found, on average, in CD8+ than in CD4+ T cells. The work left the antigen specificity of expanded peripheral T cells undetermined.

Germline V gives CDR1 MNHEY, CDR2 SVGAGI. The CDR3 extends over 14 amino acids. The V and J ends lost 0 bases and 3 bases respectively, with 8 bases between them. Generated by immunoSEQ multiplex PCR, the TCRdb table keeps only in-frame clones and is missing some. In the table there are 39,000 or so clones, around nine tenths of which are singletons. For this clone: Its antigen remains unidentified.

The origin of this receptor is an adult with an advanced solid tumor such as melanoma, head and neck, liver or kidney cancer. The rearrangement joins TRBV6-5 to TRBJ1-1; no reliable D call. The sample here was CD4+ or CD8+ T cells sorted from blood, taken in a trial of the OX40 agonist ivuxolimab. The CDR3 sequence is CASSYSTSHTEAFF. CDR3 DNA: TGTGCCAGCAGTTACTCCACTTCCCACACTGAAGCTTTCTTT.